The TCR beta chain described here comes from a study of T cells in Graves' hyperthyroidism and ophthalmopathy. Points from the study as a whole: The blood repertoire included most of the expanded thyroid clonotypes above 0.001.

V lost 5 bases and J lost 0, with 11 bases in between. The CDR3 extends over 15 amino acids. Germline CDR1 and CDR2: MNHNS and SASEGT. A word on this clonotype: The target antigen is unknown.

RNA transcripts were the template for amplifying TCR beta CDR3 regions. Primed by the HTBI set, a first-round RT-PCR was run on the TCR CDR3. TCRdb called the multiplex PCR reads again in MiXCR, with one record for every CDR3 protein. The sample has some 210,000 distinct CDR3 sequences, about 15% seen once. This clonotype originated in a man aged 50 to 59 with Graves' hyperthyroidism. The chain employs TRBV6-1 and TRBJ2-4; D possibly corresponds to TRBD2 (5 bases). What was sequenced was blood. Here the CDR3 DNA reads TGTGCCAGCAGTAAAAGCGGTCTAGCCAAAAACATTCAGTACTTC. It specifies CASSKSGLAKNIQYF.